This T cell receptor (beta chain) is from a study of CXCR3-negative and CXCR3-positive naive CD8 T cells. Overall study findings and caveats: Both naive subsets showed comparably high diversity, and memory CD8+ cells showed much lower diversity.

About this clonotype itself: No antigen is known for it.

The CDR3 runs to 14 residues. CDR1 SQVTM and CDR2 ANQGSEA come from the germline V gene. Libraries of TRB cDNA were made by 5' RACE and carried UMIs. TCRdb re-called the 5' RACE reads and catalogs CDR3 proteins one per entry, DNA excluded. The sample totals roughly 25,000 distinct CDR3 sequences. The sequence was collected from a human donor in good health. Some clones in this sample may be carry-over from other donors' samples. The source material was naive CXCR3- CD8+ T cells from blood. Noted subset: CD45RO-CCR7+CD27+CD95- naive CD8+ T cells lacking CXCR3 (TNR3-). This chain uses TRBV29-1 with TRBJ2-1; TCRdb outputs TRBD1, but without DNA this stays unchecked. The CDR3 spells CSVVGQVIYNEQFF.